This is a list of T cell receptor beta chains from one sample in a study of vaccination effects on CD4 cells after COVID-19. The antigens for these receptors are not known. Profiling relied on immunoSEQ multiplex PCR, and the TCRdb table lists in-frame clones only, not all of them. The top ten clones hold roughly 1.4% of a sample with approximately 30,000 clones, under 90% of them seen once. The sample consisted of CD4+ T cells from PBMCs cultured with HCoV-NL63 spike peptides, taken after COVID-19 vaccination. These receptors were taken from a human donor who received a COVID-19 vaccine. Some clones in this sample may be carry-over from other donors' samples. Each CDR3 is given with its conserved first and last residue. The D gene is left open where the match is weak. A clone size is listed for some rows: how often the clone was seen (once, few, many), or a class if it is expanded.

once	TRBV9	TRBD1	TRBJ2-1	TGTGCCAGCAGCGCGAAAGGACAGGGCTGGTACAATGAGCAGTTCTTC	CASSAKGQGWYNEQFF
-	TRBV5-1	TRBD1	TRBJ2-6	TGCGCCAGCAGCTTGGCTTTGGGACAGGGTCGTATCGGGGCCAACGTCCTGACTTTC	CASSLALGQGRIGANVLTF
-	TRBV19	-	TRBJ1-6	TGTGCCAGTAGTCAAATAGGCCACTCCTATAATTCACCCCTCCACTTT	CASSQIGHSYNSPLHF
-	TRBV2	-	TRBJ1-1	TGTGCCACCCTTCGGGGGATGAACACTGAAGCTTTCTTT	CATLRGMNTEAFF
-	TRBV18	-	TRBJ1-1	TGTGCCAGCTCACCCCGGGACGTTCTGACTGAAGCTTTCTTT	CASSPRDVLTEAFF
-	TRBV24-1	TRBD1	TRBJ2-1	TGTGCCACCAGCCCCAGCCGGACAGGTCGGAATGAGCAGTTCTTC	CATSPSRTGRNEQFF
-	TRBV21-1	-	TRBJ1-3	TGTGCCAGCAGCAAAAATGGGAAGACTGACAGGAGGCCGGGGGACACCATATATTTT	CASSKNGKTDRRPGDTIYF
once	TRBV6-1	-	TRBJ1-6	TGTGCCAGCAGTGCGGTAGGCAGGAGCTCCTATAATTCACCCCTCCACTTT	CASSAVGRSSYNSPLHF
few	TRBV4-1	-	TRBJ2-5	TGCGCCAGCAGCCTGACTTGGACCAAAGAGACCCAGTACTTC	CASSLTWTKETQYF
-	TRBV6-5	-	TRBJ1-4	TGTGCCAGCATCCTGGGGGGTAGTGAAAAACTGTTTTTT	CASILGGSEKLFF
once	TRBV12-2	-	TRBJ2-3	TGTGCAAGTCGCTTAGTGACTAAACCGAGCACAGATACGCAGTATTTT	CASRLVTKPSTDTQYF
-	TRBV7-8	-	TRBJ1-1	TGTGCCAGCAGCTTAGGAAGGGGTAACACTGAAGCTTTCTTT	CASSLGRGNTEAFF
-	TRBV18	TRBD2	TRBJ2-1	TGTGCCAGCTCACCCGGGAGCGGGGGTTACAATGAGCAGTTCTTC	CASSPGSGGYNEQFF
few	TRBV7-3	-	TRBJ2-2	TGTGCCAGCCGTTTGCAGCGCAACACCGGGGAGCTGTTTTTT	CASRLQRNTGELFF
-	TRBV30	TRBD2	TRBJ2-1	TGTGCCTGGTCGGCGGGGGTGCGGTATGAGCAGTTCTTC	CAWSAGVRYEQFF
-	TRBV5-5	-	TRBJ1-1	TGTGCCAGCAGCTTGGAGGCAGGGTTCACTGAAGCTTTCTTT	CASSLEAGFTEAFF
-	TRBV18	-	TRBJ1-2	TGTGCCAGCGCCCCAGGGACACAGGCTGCTGGCTACACCTTC	CASAPGTQAAGYTF
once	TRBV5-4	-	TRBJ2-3	TGTGCCAGCAGCTTGGGAGGAATTTACACAGATACGCAGTATTTT	CASSLGGIYTDTQYF
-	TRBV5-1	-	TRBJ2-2	TGCGCCAGCAGCTTAGCCCGGGGGCCCACCGGGGAGCTGTTTTTT	CASSLARGPTGELFF
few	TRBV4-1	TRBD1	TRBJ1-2	TGCGCCAGCAGCCAACACACCGGGACAGGGTATGACTATGGCTACACCTTC	CASSQHTGTGYDYGYTF
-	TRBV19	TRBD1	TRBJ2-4	TGTGCCAGTAGTACCTACCGACAGGGGGATCTAGCCAAAAACATTCAGTACTTC	CASSTYRQGDLAKNIQYF
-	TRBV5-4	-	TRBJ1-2	TGTGCCAGCAGCACGACTATTTGGCTGGGGGGCGCGGCTGGCTACACCTTC	CASSTTIWLGGAAGYTF
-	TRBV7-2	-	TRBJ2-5	TGTGCCAGCGGGGGAGAGACCCAGTACTTC	CASGGETQYF
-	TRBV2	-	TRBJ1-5	TGTGCCAGCAGGGGCGACGGAAAAAGCAATCAGCCCCAGCATTTT	CASRGDGKSNQPQHF
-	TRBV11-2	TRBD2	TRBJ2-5	TGTGCCAGCAGCTTAGTGGCTAGCGGGGGACAGACCCAGTACTTC	CASSLVASGGQTQYF
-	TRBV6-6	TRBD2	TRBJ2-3	TGTGCCAGCAGTTCCTGGACTAGCGGGGACACAGATACGCAGTATTTT	CASSSWTSGDTDTQYF
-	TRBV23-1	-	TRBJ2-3	TGCGCCAGCAGCAGTAGAGAGATGGGCACAGATACGCAGTATTTT	CASSSREMGTDTQYF
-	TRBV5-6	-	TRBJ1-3	TGTGCCAGCAGCGGGGGGGTTGGAAACACCATATATTTT	CASSGGVGNTIYF
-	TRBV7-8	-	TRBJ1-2	TGTGCCAGCAGCTTAGAGGGGAACTATGGCTACACCTTC	CASSLEGNYGYTF
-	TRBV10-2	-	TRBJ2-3	TGCGCCAGCAGTGAGTCGGGTCGCACAGATACGCAGTATTTT	CASSESGRTDTQYF
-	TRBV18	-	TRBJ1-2	TGTGCCAGCTCACCTGGGACATCGCTACATGGCTACACCTTC	CASSPGTSLHGYTF
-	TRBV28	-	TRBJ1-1	TGTGCCAGCAGGCCGACCGAGAGGACTGAAGCTTTCTTT	CASRPTERTEAFF
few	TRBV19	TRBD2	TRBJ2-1	TGTGCCAGTAGGACTAGCGGCTACAATGAGCAGTTCTTC	CASRTSGYNEQFF
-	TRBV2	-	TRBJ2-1	TGTGCCAGCAGTGATGAGGAAGGGACCCGGCAGTTCTTC	CASSDEEGTRQFF
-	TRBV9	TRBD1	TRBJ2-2	TGTGCCAGCAGCGTAACCGGGACAGAACTCACCGGGGAGCTGTTTTTT	CASSVTGTELTGELFF
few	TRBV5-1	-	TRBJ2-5	TGCGCCAGCAGCCCGGGAGATCACCAAGAGACCCAGTACTTC	CASSPGDHQETQYF
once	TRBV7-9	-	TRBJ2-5	TGTGCCAGCAGCCATCAGCTCCGGAGCCAGACCCAGTACTTC	CASSHQLRSQTQYF